This TCR beta chain was sequenced in a study of blood T cell repertoires in COVID-19. Comment on this clone: This sample also contains other DNA sequences that code for the same CDR3.

The J segment lost 5 bases and the V segment lost 4 bases, leaving 10 bases of the junction unmatched. CDR1 is SGHRS, CDR2 YFSETQ, per germline. This CDR3 has 16 amino acids. The protocol was immunoSEQ multiplex PCR, while the TCRdb copy is restricted to in-frame clones and leaves out a portion. The data hold about 400,000 clones, with roughly 87% observed a single time. V usage is TRBV5-1 and J usage is TRBJ1-1; 11 bases fit TRBD1. The source of this sequence is a woman between 35 and 50 years old with acute COVID-19. The specimen was PBMCs or T cells enriched from blood (not recorded which). For the CDR3, the DNA is TGCGCCAGCAGCCTCACCCCCGGGACAGGGGGAACTGAAGCTTTCTTT. It codes for CASSLTPGTGGTEAFF.